These 19 T cell receptor beta chains came from one sample sequenced in a study of T cell repertoires in cytomegalovirus infection. Their target antigens are unknown. TCRdb processed the reads anew with MiXCR; each CDR3 protein has one entry. The sample shows approximately 500,000 distinct CDR3 sequences, roughly 34% of them seen only once. Source: cultured PBMCs, taken from culture after CMV antigen stimulation. The receptors were sampled from a human donor in good health (CMV status not recorded). Some clones in this sample may be carry-over from other donors' samples.

The genes are TRBV6-2 or TRBV6-3 and TRBJ2-3, with 7 bases lining up with TRBD2. Losses at the gene ends were 11 bases for V and 1 base for J; bases not matched to a gene: 9. From germline, CDR1 is MNHEY and CDR2 SVGEGT. This CDR3 has 14 residues. The CDR3 coding sequence is TGTGCCTCCAGACTAGCATCTGGCACAGATACGCAGTATTTT. Encoded protein: CASRLASGTDTQYF.

This clonotype was seen a few times. The genes are TRBV20-1 and TRBJ2-7; 10 bases are shared with TRBD2. This CDR3 has 17 amino acids. Germline V gene sequence: CDR1 DFQATT, CDR2 SNEGSKA (reference sequence). Trimming removed 0 bases from V and 6 bases from J; junction bases left unmatched: 14. CDR3 sequence: CSARDLTLAGDTPEQYF. In DNA form, the CDR3 reads TGCAGTGCTAGAGATCTTACCCTAGCGGGAGATACTCCCGAGCAGTACTTC.

This chain links TRBV19 with TRBJ2-1; 8 nucleotides align to TRBD2. Losses at the gene ends were 4 bases for V and 7 bases for J; bases not matched to a gene: 15. CDR3 length: 17 residues. Germline lookup yields CDR1 LNHDA and CDR2 SQIVND (reference sequence). The CDR3 nucleotides are TGTGCCAGTAGTACTGACCCCGGGCCGGGAGGGAGGAATGAGCAGTTCTTC. Encoded protein: CASSTDPGPGGRNEQFF.

The gene calls are TRBV6-5 and TRBJ1-1; possible D gene TRBD1, 5 bases. V was trimmed by 0 bases and J by 0 bases, leaving 14 bases between them. Germline V gene lookup returns CDR1 MNHEY and CDR2 SVGAGI. This CDR3 region has 17 residues. CDR3 sequence reads: CASSYSLGGTLNTEAFF. In DNA, the CDR3 is TGTGCCAGCAGTTACTCGCTTGGTGGGACTCTGAACACTGAAGCTTTCTTT.

This rearrangement joins TRBV4-3 to TRBJ2-1; TRBD2 matches 8 bases. CDR3 length: 15 amino acids. Germline CDR1 LGHNA, CDR2 YSLEER. The junction had 7 bases not matched to a gene; V was cut back by 1 base and J by 8 bases. The CDR3 loop reads CASSQGAGGWDEQFF. The CDR3 DNA follows: TGCGCCAGCAGCCAAGGGGCGGGAGGATGGGATGAGCAGTTCTTC.

This clonotype was seen more than once but under ten times. The chain carries TRBV6-5 and TRBJ1-1; 8 bases are shared with TRBD1. Germline CDR1 reads MNHEY; CDR2 reads SVGAGI. The CDR3 extends over 15 amino acids. Trimming at V came to 4 bases and at J to 0 bases, leaving 4 bases not matched to a gene. CDR3 DNA: TGTGCCAGCAGTTCCGGGGACAGGATGAACACTGAAGCTTTCTTT. The encoded protein is CASSSGDRMNTEAFF.

This clonotype was seen a few times. The chain joins TRBV6-6 to TRBJ2-7; D is unclear. The CDR3 sequence is 16 residues long. The germline V gene has CDR1 MNHNY and CDR2 SVGAGI (reference sequence). V gave up 2 bases and J gave up 2 bases, with 16 bases separating them. The chain's CDR3 is CASSYGLSSAAYEQYV. CDR3 bases: TGTGCCAGCAGTTACGGCCTATCCTCCGCCGCCTACGAGCAGTACGTC.

The CDR3 DNA reads as TGTGCCAGCAGTCCCCAGGCTAATTCACCCCTCCACTTT. Its protein product is CASSPQANSPLHF. The rearrangement links TRBV12-3 or TRBV12-4 to TRBJ1-6; D unresolved. CDR3 length equals 13 residues. V lost 5 bases to trimming and J lost 6 bases, with 8 bases between them.

This rearrangement joins TRBV6-5 to TRBJ1-6; 10 bases are shared with TRBD1. Unmatched junction bases numbered 8, after V lost 6 bases and J lost 9 bases. This CDR3 has 15 residues. CDR1 and CDR2 from the germline V gene are MNHEY and SVGAGI. CDR3 amino acids: CASRLRDRGSSPLHF. DNA for the CDR3: TGTGCCAGCAGACTCCGGGACAGGGGTAGTTCACCCCTCCACTTT.

This clonotype was observed a handful of times. This chain connects TRBV20-1 to TRBJ1-2, with 7 bases fitting TRBD1. This CDR3 contains 12 residues. In germline, CDR1 is DFQATT, CDR2 SNEGSKA (reference sequence). CDR3 in DNA: TGCAGGGGGGGACAGACTGATAAGGGCTACACCTTC. This codes for CRGGQTDKGYTF.

This clonotype was picked up a small number of times. J is TRBJ1-2 and V is TRBV11-2, with TRBD1 identical over 8 bases. The CDR3 totals 16 residues. J lost 3 bases, V lost 5 bases, and 11 bases had no gene match. Germline V gene lookup returns CDR1 SGHAT and CDR2 FQNNGV. CDR3 sequence: CASSRNTGGRDYGYTF. CDR3 nucleotides: TGTGCCAGCAGCCGCAATACAGGGGGACGGGACTATGGCTACACCTTC.

This clonotype has at least ten counts. The V call is TRBV7-9, the J call TRBJ1-1, with D unresolved. The CDR3 runs 12 residues. Trimming took 10 bases from V and 4 from J, leaving 13 bases between them. Germline CDR1 and CDR2: SEHNR and FQNEAQ (reference sequence). CDR3 DNA: TGTGCCACCACGGCGTGGATCACTGAAGCTTTCTTT. Translation: CATTAWITEAFF.

In its sample, this clonotype was seen a few times. The chain uses TRBV24-1 and TRBJ2-2, with D maybe TRBD1 (6 bases). CDR1 and CDR2 (germline): KGHDR, SFDVKD. The CDR3 runs to 15 residues. V was shortened by 1 base and J by 6 bases, with 11 bases between the two germline ends. CDR3 sequence: CATSDFQGKAGELFF. The CDR3 DNA is TGTGCCACCAGTGATTTTCAGGGGAAGGCCGGGGAGCTGTTTTTT.

This clonotype was seen a few times. The chain uses TRBV7-9 and TRBJ2-1; 7 positions match TRBD2. Germline-derived CDR1 and CDR2 are SEHNR and FQNEAQ (reference sequence). CDR3 length: 14 residues. V lost 5 bases, J lost 7 bases, and 8 bases stayed unmatched. CDR3 amino acids: CASSQVLGGNEQFF. The CDR3 DNA reads as TGTGCCAGCAGCCAAGTCCTGGGAGGGAATGAGCAGTTCTTC. The whole variable domain, remainder taken from reference TRBV7-9 and TRBJ2-1, is DTGVSQNPRHKITKRGQNVTFRCDPISEHNRLYWYRQTLGQGPEFLTYFQNEAQLEKSRLLSDRFSAERPKGSFSTLEIQRTEQGDSAMYLCASSQVLGGNEQFFGPGTRLTVL.

This clonotype has ten or more counts. The chain links TRBV7-2 to TRBJ2-1; 8 nucleotides match TRBD2. In germline, CDR1 is SGHTA, CDR2 FQGNSA. V lost 5 bases to trimming and J lost 8 bases; unmatched junction nucleotides: 23. The CDR3 extends over 19 amino acids. The CDR3 spells CASSLLGGTSFSSRDEQFF. CDR3 bases: TGTGCCAGCAGCCTCCTTGGTGGGACTAGTTTTTCCTCGCGTGATGAGCAGTTCTTC.

The chain employs TRBV9 and TRBJ2-7; D remains ambiguous. The V gene lost 0 bases and the J gene lost 2 bases, with 9 bases spanning the gap. The CDR3 extends over 14 amino acids. Germline V gene data show CDR1 as SGDLS and CDR2 as YYNGEE. The CDR3 loop is CASSVATGAYEQYF. The DNA for the CDR3 is TGTGCCAGCAGCGTAGCTACTGGGGCCTACGAGCAGTACTTC. Variable domain in full (rest from reference TRBV9 and TRBJ2-7): DSGVTQTPKHLITATGQRVTLRCSPRSGDLSVYWYQQSLDQGLQFLIQYYNGEERAKGNILERFSAQQFPDLHSELNLSSLELGDSALYFCASSVATGAYEQYFGPGTRLTVT.

V gene TRBV19 combines with J gene TRBJ2-2; possible D gene TRBD1, 5 bases. Germline values: CDR1 LNHDA, CDR2 SQIVND (reference sequence). This CDR3 region has 15 residues. Trimming shortened V by 6 bases and J by 5 bases, and 16 bases separated the two germline ends. Here the CDR3 DNA reads TGTGCCAGTAGCACAGACCAGGGTTGGACCGGGGAGCTGTTTTTT. It is translated as CASSTDQGWTGELFF.

This clonotype occurred a few times. The chain recombines TRBV20-1 with TRBJ2-3; 10 bases line up with TRBD2. CDR3 size: 20 residues. The germline V gene encodes CDR1 DFQATT and CDR2 SNEGSKA (reference sequence). Trimming at V came to 5 bases and at J to 1 base, leaving 21 bases not matched to a gene. The CDR3 nucleotides read TGCAGTGCTCCACCGGTTCCCGGGACTAGCGCTTCGGCTGGCACAGATACGCAGTATTTT. It codes for CSAPPVPGTSASAGTDTQYF.

This clonotype was observed a single time. V and J are TRBV2 and TRBJ2-3; D not certain. The CDR3 consists of 14 residues. V was clipped by 3 bases and J by 1 base, with 8 bases between them. Germline V gene sequence: CDR1 SNHLY, CDR2 FYNNEI. CDR3 DNA sequence: TGTGCCAGCAGTGATCCAACAGGCACAGATACGCAGTATTTT. This sequence encodes CASSDPTGTDTQYF.